These T cell receptor beta chains were read from a single sample in a study of shared clonotypes between healthy human individuals. TCRdb's table, derived via immunoSEQ multiplex PCR, lists solely in-frame clones and lacks some. The profile shows roughly 700,000 clones, about 90% of them singletons. Sequenced input: memory CD8+ T cells from PBMCs. Receptors originate from a young man in good health. Some clones in this sample may be carry-over from other donors' samples. Both conserved end residues are part of each CDR3. Fields, in order: V gene, clone size, J gene, D gene, CDR3 protein, CDR3 DNA. D genes are given only for firm matches. Expanded clones get a size class; other rows say once, few or many, or leave the size out.

>TRBV9|.|TRBJ2-7|.
CASSVRGGGALGYEQYF
TGTGCCAGCAGCGTAAGAGGCGGTGGTGCTCTGGGCTACGAGCAGTACTTC
>TRBV6-5|.|TRBJ2-7|.
CASGYYEQYF
TGTGCCAGCGGATACTACGAGCAGTACTTC
>TRBV7-9|.|TRBJ2-7|.
CASSPPSYEQYF
TGTGCCAGCAGCCCCCCCTCCTACGAGCAGTACTTC
>TRBV7-9|.|TRBJ2-7|.
CASSLGGRTSYEQYF
TGTGCCAGCAGCTTAGGGGGCCGGACCTCCTACGAGCAGTACTTC
>TRBV9|.|TRBJ1-3|.
CASSVDPSRGSGNTIYF
TGTGCCAGCAGCGTAGACCCCTCCCGGGGATCTGGAAACACCATATATTTT
>TRBV19|.|TRBJ2-7|TRBD2
CASSIFSSGGDEQYF
TGTGCCAGTAGTATATTTTCTAGCGGGGGAGACGAGCAGTACTTC
>TRBV9|.|TRBJ2-7|.
CASSVGGEDYEQYF
TGTGCCAGCAGCGTAGGGGGTGAGGACTACGAGCAGTACTTC
>TRBV9|.|TRBJ2-3|TRBD2
CASSVGGSRTDTQYF
TGTGCCAGCAGCGTAGGCGGGAGCCGCACAGATACGCAGTATTTT
>TRBV7-2|.|TRBJ2-2|.
CASSLVILLPTNTGELFF
TGTGCCAGCAGCTTAGTGATTCTGTTACCAACGAACACCGGGGAGCTGTTTTTT
>TRBV30|.|TRBJ2-1|.
CAWRPKEDHVSYNEQFF
TGTGCCTGGAGGCCTAAAGAGGACCACGTCTCCTACAATGAGCAGTTCTTC
>TRBV30|many|TRBJ2-7|.
CAGASSYEQYF
TGTGCCGGGGCTTCCTCCTACGAGCAGTACTTC
>TRBV28|.|TRBJ1-5|TRBD1
CASSLFRDRGQPQHF
TGTGCCAGCAGTTTGTTCCGGGACAGGGGACAGCCCCAGCATTTT
>TRBV30|once|TRBJ1-4|.
CAWSVRWVSNYEKLFF
TGTGCCTGGAGTGTACGATGGGTATCGAACTACGAAAAACTGTTTTTT
>TRBV28|.|TRBJ2-7|.
CASNRRVVGEQYF
TGTGCCAGCAACCGCAGGGTAGTGGGCGAGCAGTACTTC
>TRBV6-1|once|TRBJ2-3|.
CASGSLFSTDTQYF
TGTGCCAGCGGGAGTCTATTTAGCACAGATACGCAGTATTTT
>TRBV6-4|.|TRBJ2-2|TRBD2
CASSELAGGIGELFF
TGTGCCAGCAGTGAACTAGCGGGAGGCATAGGGGAGCTGTTTTTT
>TRBV5-1|.|TRBJ1-1|.
CASSLSGAETEAFF
TGCGCCAGCAGCTTGTCAGGGGCGGAGACTGAAGCTTTCTTT
>TRBV28|.|TRBJ2-3|.
CASSFRVSSPRGDTQYF
TGTGCCAGCAGTTTCCGGGTTTCAAGCCCGAGGGGGGATACGCAGTATTTT
>TRBV9|.|TRBJ1-1|.
CASSVGSALFGLNTEAFF
TGTGCCAGCAGCGTAGGCTCGGCGCTATTCGGGTTGAACACTGAAGCTTTCTTT
>TRBV7-9|.|TRBJ2-1|TRBD2
CASNPSGRGTGEQFF
TGTGCCAGCAACCCTAGCGGGAGGGGGACGGGTGAGCAGTTCTTC
>TRBV11-2|.|TRBJ2-7|.
CASSLDLGLEKSHEQYF
TGTGCCAGCAGCTTAGATCTGGGGTTAGAAAAGAGTCACGAGCAGTACTTC
>TRBV11-2|.|TRBJ1-1|.
CASSPTGEGMNTEAFF
TGTGCCAGCAGCCCAACGGGGGAGGGGATGAACACTGAAGCTTTCTTT
>TRBV11-2|.|TRBJ2-3|TRBD2
CASSFVAGDYDTQYF
TGTGCCAGCAGCTTCGTAGCGGGGGACTACGATACGCAGTATTTT
>TRBV7-2|.|TRBJ2-6|.
CASTPWGVGSGANVLTF
TGTGCCAGCACCCCGTGGGGGGTAGGCTCTGGGGCCAACGTCCTGACTTTC
>TRBV6-5|.|TRBJ2-7|TRBD1
CASSYSTGGYEQYF
TGTGCCAGCAGTTACTCGACAGGGGGATACGAGCAGTACTTC
>TRBV27|.|TRBJ1-2|.
CASSLYGPGPYGYTF
TGTGCCAGCAGTTTATATGGGCCCGGCCCCTATGGCTACACCTTC
>TRBV9|.|TRBJ1-1|TRBD1
CASSAVPTGGKSSAFF
TGTGCCAGCAGCGCCGTCCCTACAGGGGGGAAAAGTTCAGCTTTCTTT
>TRBV28|.|TRBJ2-5|.
CASSLQFEETQYF
TGTGCCAGCAGCCTACAATTCGAAGAGACCCAGTACTTC
>TRBV5-1|.|TRBJ1-2|TRBD1
CASSFRTGGIDGYTF
TGCGCCAGCAGCTTTCGGACAGGGGGTATCGATGGCTACACCTTC
>TRBV9|.|TRBJ2-1|.
CASSVAVVSVRDEQFF
TGTGCCAGCAGCGTAGCTGTTGTATCCGTCCGTGATGAGCAGTTCTTC
>TRBV28|.|TRBJ2-1|TRBD2
CASGTSGSRYEQFF
TGTGCCAGCGGGACTAGCGGGAGTCGGTATGAGCAGTTCTTC
>TRBV27|once|TRBJ2-2|.
CASTGDTGELFF
TGTGCCAGCACAGGGGACACCGGGGAGCTGTTTTTT
>TRBV28|.|TRBJ2-1|.
CASSFGRGYNEQFF
TGTGCCAGCAGTTTCGGCAGAGGGTACAATGAGCAGTTCTTC
>TRBV28|once|TRBJ2-5|.
CASSFGDDFVETQYF
TGTGCCAGCAGTTTTGGGGACGACTTTGTGGAGACCCAGTACTTC
>TRBV4-1|.|TRBJ1-1|.
CASSQDLGVRGTEAFF
TGCGCCAGCAGCCAAGATCTCGGGGTGAGGGGCACTGAAGCTTTCTTT
>TRBV25-1|.|TRBJ2-7|.
CASSPLGSSSYEQYF
TGTGCCAGCAGCCCCCTGGGATCTAGCTCCTACGAGCAGTACTTC
>TRBV6-1|.|TRBJ1-1|.
CASSSLMKGNTEAFF
TGTGCCAGCAGTTCTCTAATGAAGGGGAACACTGAAGCTTTCTTT
>TRBV10-1|once|TRBJ2-2|TRBD1
CASSVTGGTGELFF
TGCGCCAGCAGTGTGACAGGGGGAACCGGGGAGCTGTTTTTT
>TRBV2|.|TRBJ2-1|TRBD2
CASSDSSGRSNEQFF
TGTGCCAGCAGTGATTCTAGCGGGAGAAGCAATGAGCAGTTCTTC
>TRBV7-9|few|TRBJ2-7|.
CASSSQSANEQYF
TGTGCCAGCAGCTCCCAATCAGCTAACGAGCAGTACTTC
>TRBV27|.|TRBJ2-7|.
CASSLLGPRHEQYF
TGTGCCAGCAGTTTACTGGGCCCCAGACACGAGCAGTACTTC
>TRBV27|.|TRBJ2-3|TRBD2
CASTRGASGRGDTQYF
TGTGCCAGCACGCGCGGGGCTAGCGGGAGAGGAGATACGCAGTATTTT
>TRBV2|once|TRBJ1-4|TRBD1
CASSLRDRGSTNEKLFF
TGTGCCAGCAGTCTCCGGGACAGGGGGTCAACTAATGAAAAACTGTTTTTT
>TRBV4-1|.|TRBJ2-3|.
CASSQDRVQRGTDTQYF
TGCGCCAGCAGCCAAGACAGGGTCCAGCGGGGCACAGATACGCAGTATTTT
>TRBV9|.|TRBJ1-2|.
CASSVGGGQGYGYTF
TGTGCCAGCAGCGTAGGGGGAGGGCAGGGGTATGGCTACACCTTC
>TRBV7-9|.|TRBJ2-1|TRBD2
CASSGTSGRIVNEQFF
TGTGCCAGCAGCGGGACTAGCGGGAGGATTGTAAATGAGCAGTTCTTC
>TRBV27|once|TRBJ1-5|.
CASSLGGRQPQHF
TGTGCCAGCAGTTTAGGGGGTCGGCAGCCCCAGCATTTT
>TRBV28|.|TRBJ2-1|.
CASCRVNEQFF
TGTGCCAGCTGTAGGGTAAATGAGCAGTTCTTC
>TRBV6-6|.|TRBJ2-2|TRBD2
CASSLPAGANTGELFF
TGTGCCAGCAGTTTACCCGCGGGAGCGAACACCGGGGAGCTGTTTTTT
>TRBV7-9|.|TRBJ2-1|TRBD2
CASSLVLAPNEQFF
TGTGCCAGCAGCTTAGTACTAGCGCCGAATGAGCAGTTCTTC
>TRBV6-5|.|TRBJ1-5|.
CASSYSGARGEPQHF
TGTGCCAGCAGTTACTCCGGGGCCAGGGGCGAGCCCCAGCATTTT
>TRBV9|.|TRBJ1-2|.
CASSAGQDTNYGYTF
TGTGCCAGCAGCGCGGGACAAGACACTAACTATGGCTACACCTTC
>TRBV28|.|TRBJ1-4|.
CASSLGGKGEKLFF
TGTGCCAGCAGTTTGGGAGGGAAGGGTGAAAAACTGTTTTTT
>TRBV30|.|TRBJ2-7|TRBD2
CAWSRGPGGAYEQYF
TGTGCCTGGAGTCGAGGGCCGGGGGGGGCCTACGAGCAGTACTTC